The clone carrying this T cell receptor beta chain was picked up a small number of times. As yet, its antigen is unknown. A much more abundant neighbour one base away suggests this may be a read error. CDR1 and CDR2 from the germline V gene are SGHAT and FQDESV (reference sequence). Trimming removed 5 bases from V and 4 bases from J, with 29 bases in between. The CDR3 has 20 residues. This sample was included in a study of CD8+CD57+ T cells in acquired aplastic anemia. Background on the study: DNA per sorted CD4+ or CD8+ sample ranged 0.2 to 27.4 ug, averaging 3.2 ug. Study conclusions and caveats: Around 29 CD8+ CDR3 sequences were shared between patients and controls.

CDR3 and TCR beta VDJ profiling relied on a genomic DNA template. MiXCR was run by TCRdb on the reads, yielding one entry per CDR3 protein. Here the sample spans 50,000 to 65,000 distinct CDR3 sequences, around 50% being singletons. Selection for sequencing was limited to patients who had shown CD8+CD57+ cell expansion by flow cytometry. Acquired aplastic anemia of severe grade affected all patients. At the time of blood sampling, patients had not yet received any therapy. The J gene is TRBJ2-2, the V gene TRBV11-1, with D possibly matching TRBD1 (6 bases). This receptor was obtained from a human donor with aplastic anemia. Sequenced input: sorted CD4+, CD8+, or CD8+CD57+ T cells (not recorded which) from PBMCs. The CDR3 here is CASSPPPGTLPSSVTGELFF. The CDR3 bases are TGTGCCAGCAGCCCCCCCCCCGGGACATTACCTTCTTCGGTCACCGGGGAGCTGTTTTTT.